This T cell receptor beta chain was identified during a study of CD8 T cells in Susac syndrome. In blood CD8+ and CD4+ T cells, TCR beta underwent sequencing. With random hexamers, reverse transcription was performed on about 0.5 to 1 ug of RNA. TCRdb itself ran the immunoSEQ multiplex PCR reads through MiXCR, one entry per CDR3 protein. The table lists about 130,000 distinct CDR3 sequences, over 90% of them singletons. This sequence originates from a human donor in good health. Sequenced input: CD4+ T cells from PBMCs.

CDR3 in DNA: TGCGCCAGCAGCATAGCGGGGTACGAGCAGTACTTC. Residues: CASSIAGYEQYF. This sequence joins TRBV5-1 and TRBJ2-7; 8 bases are a match to TRBD2. V was clipped by 4 bases and J by 4 bases; unmatched bases: 1. Germline V lookup: CDR1 SGHRS, CDR2 YFSETQ. CDR3 length: 12 amino acids.